These 2 T cell receptor beta chains share one sample of origin, sequenced in a study of healthy donors' naive CD4 and CD8 T cells. TCR libraries were built from 500 to 550 ng of total RNA by linear amplification. TCRdb redid the calling of the reads with MiXCR, one entry per CDR3 protein. This sample has roughly 200,000 distinct CDR3 sequences, with about four fifths found just once. The specimen was naive CD4+ and CD8+ T cells sorted from blood, pooled from several donors. The receptors stem from a pool of human donors in good health; the sample pools cells from several healthy donors.

This clonotype showed up just a few times. The V and J genes are TRBV29-1 and TRBJ2-3, with D unclear. Germline values: CDR1 SQVTM, CDR2 ANQGSEA. The germline V and J ends were trimmed by 0 bases and 4 bases, with 8 bases remaining between them. The CDR3 is made up of 13 amino acids. The CDR3 sequence: CSVEEALADTQYF. As DNA, the CDR3 is TGCAGCGTTGAAGAGGCGTTGGCAGATACGCAGTATTTT.

The chain couples TRBV5-1 to TRBJ1-1; 7 bases are a match to TRBD1. The CDR3 is 14 amino acids. CDR1 and CDR2 from the germline V gene are SGHRS and YFSETQ. Trimming cost V 3 bases and J 5 bases; bases outside gene matches: 7. The CDR3 is CASSSSGQWTEAFF. The CDR3 nucleotides read TGCGCCAGCAGCTCATCGGGACAGTGGACTGAAGCTTTCTTT.